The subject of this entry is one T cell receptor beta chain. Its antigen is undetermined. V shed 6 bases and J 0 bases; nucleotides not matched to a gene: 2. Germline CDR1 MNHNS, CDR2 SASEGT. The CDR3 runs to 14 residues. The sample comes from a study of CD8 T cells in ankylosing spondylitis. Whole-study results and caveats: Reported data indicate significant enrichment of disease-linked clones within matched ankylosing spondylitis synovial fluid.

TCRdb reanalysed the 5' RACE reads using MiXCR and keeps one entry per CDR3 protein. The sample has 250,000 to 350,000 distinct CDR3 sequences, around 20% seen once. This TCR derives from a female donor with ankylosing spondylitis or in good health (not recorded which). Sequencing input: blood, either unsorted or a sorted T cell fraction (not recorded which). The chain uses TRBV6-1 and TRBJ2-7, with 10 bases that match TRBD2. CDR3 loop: CASRTSGLSYEQYF. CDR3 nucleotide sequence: TGTGCCAGCAGGACTAGCGGGCTCTCCTACGAGCAGTACTTC.